Below are 32 T cell receptor beta chains sequenced from a single sample in a study of metastatic and nonmetastatic thyroid tumors. From the PCR reads, TCRdb re-called clones with MiXCR. The table shows about 7,400 clones, with about 26% occurring only once. No patient received treatment before thyroid surgery. The sequenced sample consisted of adjacent normal tissue. The source is a male donor with papillary thyroid cancer or a benign thyroid nodule (not recorded which). Some clones in this sample may be carry-over from other donors' samples.

The chain joins TRBV5-4 to TRBJ2-5; D is unclear. The germline V gene has CDR1 SGHNT and CDR2 YYREEE (reference sequence). The CDR3 is 12 residues long. Trimming cost V 3 bases and J 5 bases, with 8 bases left between them. DNA for the CDR3: TGTGCCAGCAGCTATAACTTGGAGACCCAGTACTTC. Protein product: CASSYNLETQYF.

On this clone itself: Relative to the germline gene, one junction end is altered; a read error may explain this. This chain connects TRBV18 to TRBJ2-3, with a possible D match to TRBD1 (5 bases). The CDR3 covers 12 residues. CDR1 is KGHSH and CDR2 is LQKENI in the germline V gene. DNA of the CDR3: TGTGCCGGCTCGACAGACACAGATACGCAGTATTTT. It encodes CAGSTDTDTQYF.

By proportion, this clone is medium-sized. Different DNA sequences within this sample yield the same CDR3. The rearrangement joins TRBV3-1 to TRBJ1-1; 10 positions match TRBD1. J lost 0 bases, V lost 4 bases, and 14 bases had no gene match. CDR3 length equals 19 residues. Germline CDR1 reads LGHDT; CDR2 reads YNNKEL (reference sequence). The CDR3 here is CASSPRGGQGLGMNTEAFF. The CDR3 nucleotides read TGTGCCAGCAGCCCTCGAGGGGGACAGGGGTTAGGGATGAACACTGAAGCTTTCTTT.

By proportion, this clone is medium-sized (0.01 to 0.1%). V and J are TRBV28 and TRBJ1-5, with 7 bases aligning to TRBD1. Looked up from germline, CDR1 is MDHEN and CDR2 is SYDVKM. This CDR3 is built from 16 residues. V was clipped by 6 bases and J by 1 base; unmatched bases: 9. This CDR3 reads CASSPGGTASNQPQHF. Written as DNA, the CDR3 is TGTGCCAGCAGCCCAGGAGGGACAGCAAGCAATCAGCCCCAGCATTTT.

This chain uses TRBV10-2 with TRBJ2-5; possibly TRBD1 or TRBD2 for D (6 bases each). V was clipped by 4 bases and J by 0 bases, with 12 bases between them. Germline assignment: CDR1 WSHSY and CDR2 SAAADI. This CDR3 region has 15 residues. The CDR3 region has the DNA TGCGCCAGCAGTGTGGGGGGCCGTGACCAAGAGACCCAGTACTTC. This sequence encodes CASSVGGRDQETQYF.

This clone has more than one count but fewer than ten. The chain carries TRBV6-1 and TRBJ1-5; a weak D match, TRBD1 (6 bases). V was shortened by 2 bases and J by 3 bases, with 14 bases between the two germline ends. Germline V gives CDR1 MNHNS, CDR2 SASEGT. The CDR3 length is 16 residues. In nucleotides, the CDR3 is TGTGCCAGCAGTGAATTTCTGGGGGCGGACAATCAGCCCCAGCATTTT. This gives the protein CASSEFLGADNQPQHF.

This chain connects TRBV20-1 to TRBJ1-6; weak D call: TRBD1 (5 bases). The CDR3 length is 13 residues. Germline CDR1 and CDR2: DFQATT and SNEGSKA (reference sequence). V was clipped by 1 base and J by 6 bases, with 7 bases between them. The CDR3 loop is CSARGTSNSPLHF. DNA for the CDR3: TGCAGTGCTAGAGGGACAAGTAATTCACCCCTCCACTTT.

J is TRBJ2-3 and V is TRBV20-1; 7 nucleotides match TRBD2. Germline V lookup: CDR1 DFQATT, CDR2 SNEGSKA (reference sequence). The CDR3 is 15 amino acids. V shed 5 bases and J 5 bases; nucleotides not matched to a gene: 13. CDR3 protein: CSARRASGEIDTQYF. The CDR3 DNA follows: TGCAGTGCTCGAAGGGCGAGCGGGGAAATAGATACGCAGTATTTT.

This clone was seen many times. CDR3 sequence (DNA): TGCGCCAGCAGCGCCACTAGCGGGAGTTTTACAGATACGCAGTATTTT. Its translation is CASSATSGSFTDTQYF. The chain employs TRBV5-1 and TRBJ2-3; 11 nucleotides line up with TRBD2. CDR1 is SGHRS, CDR2 YFSETQ, per germline. There are 16 residues in the CDR3. V shed 4 bases and J 3 bases; nucleotides not matched to a gene: 7. Full variable domain (outside the CDR3, taken from reference TRBV5-1 and TRBJ2-3): KAGVTQTPRYLIKTRGQQVTLSCSPISGHRSVSWYQQTPGQGLQFLFEYFSETQRNKGNFPGRFSGRQFSNSRSEMNVSTLELGDSALYLCASSATSGSFTDTQYFGPGTRLTVL.

The rearrangement uses TRBV6-1 and TRBJ1-2; no clear D gene. Trimming cost V 7 bases and J 6 bases, with 18 bases left between them. The CDR3 consists of 14 residues. CDR1 and CDR2 (germline): MNHNS, SASEGT. For the CDR3, the DNA is TGTGCCAGCAAAGAAGAGGAAAACGTCCATGGCTACACCTTC. Encoded protein: CASKEEENVHGYTF.

This clone has at least ten counts. V is TRBV29-1 and J is TRBJ2-2, with 9 bases that match TRBD1. The germline V gene encodes CDR1 SQVTM and CDR2 ANQGSEA. The CDR3 contains 13 residues. Trimming removed 7 bases from V and 5 bases from J; junction bases left unmatched: 5. The CDR3 region is CSGGTGRTGELFF. CDR3 DNA sequence: TGCAGCGGTGGGACAGGGAGGACCGGGGAGCTGTTTTTT.

This chain's CDR3 is CASSQGGEQFF. Here the CDR3 DNA reads TGTGCCAGCAGCCAGGGAGGAGAGCAGTTCTTC. The chain employs TRBV3-1 and TRBJ2-4; TRBD2 might be the D (6 bases). The DNA end favors TRBJ2-1, so the J call may be wrong. The germline V gene encodes CDR1 LGHDT and CDR2 YNNKEL (reference sequence). The CDR3 has 11 residues.

Within the sample, this clone is medium-sized (0.01 to 0.1%). This sequence joins TRBV5-1 and TRBJ1-5; D is possibly TRBD1 (5 bases). V was cut by 0 bases and J by 7 bases, with 11 bases left in between. The CDR3 length is 14 residues. From germline, CDR1 is SGHRS and CDR2 YFSETQ. The chain's CDR3 is CASSLGGGRQPQHF. The CDR3 region has the DNA TGCGCCAGCAGCTTGGGGGGGGGACGCCAGCCCCAGCATTTT. Full variable domain (outside the CDR3, taken from reference TRBV5-1 and TRBJ1-5): KAGVTQTPRYLIKTRGQQVTLSCSPISGHRSVSWYQQTPGQGLQFLFEYFSETQRNKGNFPGRFSGRQFSNSRSEMNVSTLELGDSALYLCASSLGGGRQPQHFGDGTRLSIL.

This clone was recorded a few times. This specimen includes other DNA sequences encoding the same CDR3. The rearrangement links TRBV6-1 to TRBJ2-1; 7 bases map to TRBD2. The CDR3 runs to 15 residues. The junction had 7 bases not matched to a gene; V was cut back by 4 bases and J by 4 bases. Germline V gives CDR1 MNHNS, CDR2 SASEGT. As DNA, the CDR3 is TGTGCCAGCAGTGGGGGGGGAGGGAGGTACAATGAGCAGTTCTTC. Its translation: CASSGGGGRYNEQFF.

There are many counts of this clone. J is TRBJ2-3 and V is TRBV12-3 or TRBV12-4; the match to TRBD2 covers 9 bases. J was trimmed by 5 bases and V by 6 bases; bases with no gene match: 6. This CDR3 has 14 amino acids. This chain's CDR3 is CASRAGGPVDTQYF. CDR3 sequence (DNA): TGTGCCAGCAGGGCGGGAGGGCCGGTAGATACGCAGTATTTT.

Points on this clone: The junction departs from germline at one end; a sequencing error may be responsible. This chain links TRBV27 with TRBJ2-2; no reliable D call. This CDR3 is 13 amino acids long. Germline loops: CDR1 MNHEY, CDR2 SMNVEV (reference sequence). The CDR3 DNA reads as TGTCCCAGCAGTGTCGATTGGTCCGGGTATCTGTTTTTT. This sequence encodes CPSSVDWSGYLFF.

The chain is built from TRBV6-1 and TRBJ1-1; 9 nucleotides agree with TRBD1. Trimming removed 2 bases from V and 6 bases from J; junction bases left unmatched: 1. The CDR3 runs to 13 residues. Per germline, CDR1 MNHNS and CDR2 SASEGT. The DNA of the CDR3 is TGTGCCAGCAGTGAATGGACAGGGGCTGAAGCTTTCTTT. This sequence encodes CASSEWTGAEAFF.

The chain has TRBV14 and TRBJ1-1; D might be TRBD1 (5 bases). The CDR3 sequence is 16 residues long. The V end was cut by 2 bases, the J end by 0 bases, with 13 bases between. Germline V gives CDR1 SGHDN, CDR2 FVKESK. For the CDR3, the DNA is TGTGCCAGCAGCCAATTGGGAGGGGTCATGAACACTGAAGCTTTCTTT. Encoded protein: CASSQLGGVMNTEAFF.

This clone was picked up a small number of times. The chain couples TRBV20-1 to TRBJ2-5; the D gene is possibly TRBD1 (5 bases). Germline CDR1 DFQATT, CDR2 SNEGSKA (reference sequence). This CDR3 has 14 residues. The V gene lost 3 bases and the J gene lost 2 bases, with 13 bases spanning the gap. CDR3 in DNA: TGCAGTGCTAGCGTACGAGACAGACAAGAGACCCAGTACTTC. This sequence encodes CSASVRDRQETQYF.

This clone has a handful of counts. CDR3 coding DNA: TGTGCCAGCAGTGAAGGGGGGACTCAGCCCCAGCATTTT. Translated: CASSEGGTQPQHF. V and J are TRBV6-1 and TRBJ1-5; D might be TRBD1 (5 bases). Trimming removed 1 base at V and 6 bases at J, with 7 bases between. The CDR3 covers 13 residues. Germline V gene lookup returns CDR1 MNHNS and CDR2 SASEGT.

This clone was observed many times. The chain has TRBV30 and TRBJ1-2; 10 bases are shared with TRBD1. The CDR3 covers 16 residues. Germline values: CDR1 GTSNPN, CDR2 SVGIG (reference sequence). The J segment lost 5 bases and the V segment lost 3 bases, leaving 12 bases of the junction unmatched. DNA of the CDR3: TGTGCCTGGAGGCCAGGGACAGGGGACTTTGGGTATGGCTACACCTTC. This codes for CAWRPGTGDFGYGYTF. Using reference TRBV30 and TRBJ1-2 for the parts outside the CDR3, the full variable domain is SQTIHQWPATLVQPVGSPLSLECTVEGTSNPNLYWYRQAAGRGLQLLFYSVGIGQISSEVPQNLSASRPQDRQFILSSKKLLLSDSGFYLCAWRPGTGDFGYGYTFGSGTRLTVV.

This clone occurred a few times. The rearrangement links TRBV6-1 to TRBJ1-5, with unresolved D. CDR1 is MNHNS and CDR2 is SASEGT in the germline V gene. The CDR3 contains 13 residues. Trimming shortened V by 7 bases and J by 6 bases, and 13 bases separated the two germline ends. CDR3 DNA: TGTGCCAGCAATATCATAAGGGCTCAGCCCCAGCATTTT. Its translation is CASNIIRAQPQHF.

This chain connects TRBV7-9 to TRBJ2-2; TRBD1 is a possible D gene (5 bases). V lost 4 bases and J 5 bases, leaving 14 bases between the germline ends. Germline V gene data show CDR1 as SEHNR and CDR2 as FQNEAQ (reference sequence). The CDR3 is made up of 15 amino acids. CDR3 sequence reads: CASSSGQGGTGELFF. CDR3 sequence (DNA): TGTGCCAGCAGCTCAGGCCAGGGTGGGACCGGGGAGCTGTTTTTT.

A remark on this clone: A much larger clone lies one base from this, so it may be a read error. The sample holds other DNA sequences that translate to the same CDR3. CDR3 bases: TGTGCCAGCAGCTTGGTGGGAGCTGTCACCGGGGAGCTGTTTTTT. Its protein is CASSLVGAVTGELFF. The V and J genes are TRBV7-2 and TRBJ2-2; possible D gene TRBD2, 5 bases. Germline V gives CDR1 SGHTA, CDR2 FQGNSA. V was pared by 3 bases and J by 4 bases, with 12 bases between. The CDR3 totals 15 residues.

This clone was picked up many times. The gene calls are TRBV7-2 and TRBJ2-7, with a tentative D call TRBD2 (6 bases). Trimming took 3 bases from V and 4 from J, leaving 16 bases between them. CDR3 length: 15 amino acids. The germline gives CDR1 SGHTA, CDR2 FQGNSA. This CDR3 is CASSLRSGALYEQYF. Written as DNA, the CDR3 is TGTGCCAGCAGCTTGCGTAGCGGAGCCCTTTACGAGCAGTACTTC.

This chain joins TRBV20-1 and TRBJ2-2; 7 nucleotides match TRBD1. The junction had 7 bases not matched to a gene; V was cut back by 6 bases and J by 0 bases. The CDR3 extends over 15 amino acids. The germline gives CDR1 DFQATT, CDR2 SNEGSKA (reference sequence). CDR3 loop: CSAPRQGSNTGELFF. CDR3 bases: TGCAGTGCGCCCAGACAGGGATCGAACACCGGGGAGCTGTTTTTT.

This clone was seen repeatedly, ten times or more. The J gene is TRBJ2-5, the V gene TRBV5-1; 10 bases agree with TRBD2. Germline V gene data show CDR1 as SGHRS and CDR2 as YFSETQ. The ends lost 0 bases at V and 3 bases at J; junction bases unmatched: 8. This CDR3 region has 17 residues. CDR3: CASSLGPAGGQEETQYF. DNA of the CDR3: TGCGCCAGCAGCTTGGGGCCAGCGGGAGGGCAGGAAGAGACCCAGTACTTC.

There are many counts of this clone. This rearrangement joins TRBV5-6 to TRBJ2-1; 10 bases are shared with TRBD1. The CDR3 runs to 16 residues. Germline trimming cut 5 bases from V and 6 bases from J; bases unmatched to any gene: 11. Per the germline V gene, CDR1 is SGHDT and CDR2 is YYEEEE. The CDR3 nucleotides are TGTGCCAGCAGGGTTGAGGTGGGACAGGGGTCCAATGAGCAGTTCTTC. Its translation is CASRVEVGQGSNEQFF.

The chain is built from TRBV20-1 and TRBJ1-1; possible D gene TRBD1, 5 bases. Per the germline V gene, CDR1 is DFQATT and CDR2 is SNEGSKA (reference sequence). The CDR3 sequence is 12 residues long. Trimming took off 6 bases at V and 5 bases at J, with 13 bases between the two ends. CDR3 bases: TGCAGTGCGGCGAGTAGGGGAACTGAAGCTTTCTTT. Its protein product is CSAASRGTEAFF.

The V call is TRBV5-1, the J call TRBJ1-2, with D tentatively TRBD1 (5 bases). V lost 0 bases to trimming and J lost 5 bases, with 14 bases between them. CDR1 and CDR2 from the germline V gene are SGHRS and YFSETQ. CDR3 length equals 15 residues. The CDR3, as DNA: TGCGCCAGCAGCTTGGTACTTCAGGGTGGGTATGGCTACACCTTC. It encodes CASSLVLQGGYGYTF.

The table lists this clone with many counts. The chain couples TRBV7-3 to TRBJ2-1; 10 nucleotides align to TRBD2. Germline trimming cut 5 bases from V and 7 bases from J; bases unmatched to any gene: 8. The CDR3 sequence is 15 residues long. The V gene's germline CDR1 is SGHTA and CDR2 FQGTGA. The CDR3 here is CASSPSGGASNEQFF. Written as DNA, the CDR3 is TGTGCCAGCAGCCCGAGCGGGGGGGCAAGTAATGAGCAGTTCTTC.

The genes are TRBV29-1 and TRBJ2-5; 10 bases are shared with TRBD2. The DNA matches TRBJ2-1 better at its end, which makes the J call doubtful. This CDR3 contains 13 residues. CDR1 and CDR2 (germline): SQVTM, ANQGSEA. DNA of the CDR3: TGCAGCGTAGTCGGGACTAGCGCTCGCAAGCAGTTCTTC. This encodes CSVVGTSARKQFF.